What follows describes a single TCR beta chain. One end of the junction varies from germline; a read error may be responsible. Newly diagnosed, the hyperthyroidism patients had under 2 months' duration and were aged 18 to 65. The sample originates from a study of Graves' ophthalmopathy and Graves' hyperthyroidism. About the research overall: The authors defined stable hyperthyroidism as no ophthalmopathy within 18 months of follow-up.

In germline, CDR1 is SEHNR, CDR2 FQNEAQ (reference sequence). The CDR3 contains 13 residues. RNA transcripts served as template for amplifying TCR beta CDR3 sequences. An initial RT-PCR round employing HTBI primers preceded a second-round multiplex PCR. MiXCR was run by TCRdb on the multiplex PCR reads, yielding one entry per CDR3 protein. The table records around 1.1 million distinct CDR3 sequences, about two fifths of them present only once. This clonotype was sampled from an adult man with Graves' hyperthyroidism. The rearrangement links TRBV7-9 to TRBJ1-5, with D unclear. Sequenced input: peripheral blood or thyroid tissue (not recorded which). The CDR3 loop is CASSGSGSQPQHF. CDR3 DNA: TGTGCCAGCAGCGGCAGCGGCAGTCAGCCCCAACATTTT.